One and the same sample provided the 15 T cell receptor beta chains below, sequenced in a study of coeliac disease. Only in-frame clones appear in the TCRdb table, and some are missing; sequencing was by immunoSEQ multiplex PCR. Among about 4,000 clones listed, approximately 58% were seen once. Specimen: lymphocytes from the gut lamina propria. The receptors here all came from a man aged 65 to 85 without celiac disease.

This sequence joins TRBV7-9 and TRBJ2-2; 7 nucleotides agree with TRBD2. V dropped 7 bases and J dropped 3; count of bases not matched to a gene: 5. The CDR3 spans 14 residues. Germline CDR1 SEHNR, CDR2 FQNEAQ (reference sequence). CDR3 loop: CASTRRGDTGELFF. The CDR3 DNA reads as TGTGCCAGCACCCGACGGGGGGACACCGGGGAGCTGTTTTTT.

The rearrangement links TRBV11-2 to TRBJ1-1, with D possibly TRBD1 on 5 matching bases. Trimming removed 4 bases at V and 6 bases at J, with 9 bases between. The CDR3 covers 12 residues. Germline values: CDR1 SGHAT, CDR2 FQNNGV. For the CDR3, the DNA is TGTGCCAGCAGCTACGGGGGAGCTGAAGCTTTCTTT. Translation: CASSYGGAEAFF.

The chain carries TRBV19 and TRBJ1-2; D is perhaps TRBD1 (6 bases). In germline, CDR1 is LNHDA, CDR2 SQIVND (reference sequence). The CDR3 runs to 13 residues. Trimming took off 5 bases at V and 2 bases at J, with 9 bases between the two ends. CDR3: CASSYQGNYGYTF. CDR3 DNA sequence: TGTGCCAGTAGTTATCAGGGGAACTATGGCTACACCTTC.

The V and J genes are TRBV5-1 and TRBJ2-1; D remains ambiguous. CDR1 is SGHRS and CDR2 is YFSETQ in the germline V gene. The V gene lost 4 bases and the J gene lost 6 bases, with 11 bases spanning the gap. The CDR3 has 13 amino acids. The CDR3 DNA reads TGCGCCAGCAGCCTAGGTTCTATCAATGAGCAGTTCTTC. It specifies CASSLGSINEQFF.

This chain uses TRBV6-6 with TRBJ2-6, with D hard to call. The CDR3 is made up of 15 amino acids. Germline V CDR1 and CDR2: MNHNY, SVGAGI (reference sequence). V was clipped by 2 bases and J by 0 bases, with 5 bases between them. CDR3 sequence reads: CASSYRSSGANVLTF. The CDR3 DNA sequence: TGTGCCAGCAGTTACCGCAGCTCTGGGGCCAACGTCCTGACTTTC.

V and J are TRBV10-2 and TRBJ2-4; D may be TRBD2 (5 bases). V lost 4 bases and J 3 bases, leaving 16 bases between the germline ends. Per the germline V gene, CDR1 is WSHSY and CDR2 is SAAADI. This CDR3 contains 16 residues. This chain's CDR3 is CASSVYSGSVKNIQYF. The CDR3 DNA reads TGCGCCAGCAGTGTTTACAGCGGAAGTGTCAAAAACATTCAGTACTTC.

The chain links TRBV11-2 to TRBJ2-1; the match to TRBD2 covers 8 bases. This CDR3 contains 16 residues. Trimming at V came to 5 bases and at J to 6 bases, leaving 12 bases not matched to a gene. Looked up from germline, CDR1 is SGHAT and CDR2 is FQNNGV. The CDR3 sequence is CASSPPRPGGINEQFF. CDR3 sequence (DNA): TGTGCCAGCAGCCCCCCCCGACCGGGGGGGATCAATGAGCAGTTCTTC.

The chain links TRBV18 to TRBJ2-5; the D gene is possibly TRBD1 (6 bases). With the DNA end fitting TRBJ2-7 better, the J assignment may be wrong. CDR3 length: 13 residues. Per the germline V gene, CDR1 is KGHSH and CDR2 is LQKENI. Here the CDR3 DNA reads TGTGCCAGCTCACTCTCTCAGGGGTACGAGCAGTACTTC. It is translated as CASSLSQGYEQYF.

The V and J genes are TRBV19 and TRBJ2-1, with 10 bases aligning to TRBD2. V lost 7 bases and J lost 5; bases outside the gene matches: 23. Germline assignment: CDR1 LNHDA and CDR2 SQIVND (reference sequence). The CDR3 loop spans 20 amino acids. The CDR3 coding sequence is TGTGCCAGTACAAAATTACCGGGACTAGCGAAAATGGGGCACCACAATGAGCAGTTCTTC. This translates into CASTKLPGLAKMGHHNEQFF.

This clone has only a few counts. The rearrangement links TRBV29-1 to TRBJ2-7; TRBD2 matches 9 bases. The CDR3 covers 14 residues. V gave up 4 bases and J gave up 5 bases; unmatched junction bases: 9. Germline CDR1 reads SQVTM; CDR2 reads ANQGSEA. The CDR3, as DNA: TGCAGCGTTGGGGCGGGGGGGGGAGTGAACGAGCAGTACTTC. Amino acid sequence: CSVGAGGGVNEQYF.

The rearrangement links TRBV7-9 to TRBJ1-1; TRBD1 matches 7 bases. V lost 4 bases to trimming and J lost 3 bases; unmatched junction nucleotides: 8. Germline CDR1 reads SEHNR; CDR2 reads FQNEAQ (reference sequence). The CDR3 runs to 15 residues. CDR3 coding DNA: TGTGCCAGCAGCTCCAACAGGGGTGGGTACACTGAAGCTTTCTTT. Amino acids: CASSSNRGGYTEAFF.

This clone was observed a handful of times. The rearrangement joins TRBV5-1 to TRBJ2-3, with 10 nucleotides matching TRBD2. CDR1 and CDR2 from the germline V gene are SGHRS and YFSETQ. The CDR3 runs 17 residues. V was pared by 4 bases and J by 1 base, with 9 bases of the junction left unmatched. Here the CDR3 reads CASSRGVLAGGTDTQYF. The DNA for the CDR3 is TGCGCCAGCAGCCGAGGAGTGCTAGCGGGGGGCACAGATACGCAGTATTTT.

This chain uses TRBV6-1 with TRBJ2-7; D is possibly TRBD1 (5 bases). Trimming shortened V by 6 bases and J by 0 bases, and 9 bases separated the two germline ends. The CDR3 has 13 residues. CDR1 is MNHNS and CDR2 is SASEGT in the germline V gene. Here the CDR3 DNA reads TGTGCCAGCAGATCGACAGCCTCCTACGAGCAGTACTTC. Translation: CASRSTASYEQYF.

The CDR3 loop reads CASRDRGPTQYF. The CDR3 nucleotides read TGTGCCAGCAGGGACAGGGGGCCCACCCAGTACTTC. The genes are TRBV2 and TRBJ2-5, with TRBD1 identical over 11 bases. The CDR3 sequence is 12 residues long. With 6 bases clipped from V and 8 bases from J, the junction kept 2 bases outside the gene matches. The V gene's germline CDR1 is SNHLY and CDR2 FYNNEI.

This chain joins TRBV6-5 and TRBJ1-1; TRBD1 aligns across 8 bases. Germline-derived CDR1 and CDR2 are MNHEY and SVGAGI. The V and J ends lost 5 bases and 1 base, in that order; junction bases with no gene match: 6. The length of the CDR3 is 15 residues. CDR3 amino acids: CASSNPGQANTEAFF. Here the CDR3 DNA reads TGTGCCAGCAGTAACCCGGGACAGGCGAACACTGAAGCTTTCTTT.